The following is a TCR beta chain sequence with its context. The repertoire was sequenced with immunoSEQ multiplex PCR; TCRdb's copy has only in-frame clones and lacks some. This sample has several thousand clones; 75% to 85% occur once, and the top ten carry roughly 3%. Two lung cancer pathologists independently confirmed each histologic diagnosis. The data are from a study of immune evolution from preneoplasia to lung adenocarcinoma. On the study more broadly: HLA loss of heterozygosity: 5.5% to 8.5% AIS, less than 18% MIA, around 35% ADC, none AAH.

Deletions cut 8 bases from V and 4 bases from J, with 22 bases between. The CDR3 has 16 amino acids. Germline V gene data show CDR1 as MGHDK and CDR2 as SYGVNS. Source material: FFPE invasive lung adenocarcinoma tissue. The V call is TRBV25-1, the J call TRBJ2-3; D is undetermined. This clonotype originated in a person aged 45-65 years with lung adenocarcinoma. The CDR3 nucleotides read TGTGCCAGCGTCCCGCGAGGTACGGCTGGGTCAGATACGCAGTATTTT. Protein sequence: CASVPRGTAGSDTQYF.